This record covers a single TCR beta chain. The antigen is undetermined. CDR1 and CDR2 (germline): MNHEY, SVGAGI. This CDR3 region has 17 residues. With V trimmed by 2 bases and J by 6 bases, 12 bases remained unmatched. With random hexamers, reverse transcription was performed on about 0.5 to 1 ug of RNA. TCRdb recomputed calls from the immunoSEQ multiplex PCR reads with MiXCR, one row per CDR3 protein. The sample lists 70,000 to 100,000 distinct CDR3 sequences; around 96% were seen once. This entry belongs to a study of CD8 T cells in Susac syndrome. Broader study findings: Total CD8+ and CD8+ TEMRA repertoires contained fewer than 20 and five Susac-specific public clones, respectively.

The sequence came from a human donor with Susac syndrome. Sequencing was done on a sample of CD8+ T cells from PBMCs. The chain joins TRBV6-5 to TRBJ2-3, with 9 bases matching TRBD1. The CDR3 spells CASSYRVGQGFVDTQYF. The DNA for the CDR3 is TGTGCCAGCAGTTACAGGGTGGGACAGGGTTTTGTGGATACGCAGTATTTT.